These 32 T cell receptor beta chains were all obtained from the same sample, sequenced in a study of T cell repertoires in ileal Crohn's disease. The method was immunoSEQ multiplex PCR; TCRdb's version includes in-frame clones alone and lacks a portion of them. The repertoire holds fewer than 20,000 clones, with 93% as singletons. Sequenced input: ileal tissue. These receptors were obtained from an adult with Crohn's disease.

CDR3 residues: CASSLASGSYEQYF. Written as DNA, the CDR3 is TGTGCCAGCAGCCTTGCCTCGGGGAGCTACGAGCAGTACTTC. The V and J genes are TRBV9 and TRBJ2-7; D perhaps matches TRBD2 (5 bases). The CDR3 is 14 amino acids. Trimming stripped 4 bases from V and 3 bases from J, with 14 bases between. Per the germline V gene, CDR1 is SGDLS and CDR2 is YYNGEE.

The chain joins TRBV6-1 to TRBJ2-3; D is uncertain. This CDR3 region has 12 residues. Between the trimmed V and J ends, which lost 7 bases and 7 bases, there was a span of 12 bases. Germline-derived CDR1 and CDR2 are MNHNS and SASEGT. In DNA form, the CDR3 reads TGTGCCAGCAAAACAGAATCCTATACGCAGTATTTT. Translated, it gives CASKTESYTQYF.

The chain has TRBV29-1 and TRBJ2-1; maybe TRBD1 (6 bases). Germline loops: CDR1 SQVTM, CDR2 ANQGSEA. V lost 8 bases to trimming and J lost 3 bases, with 17 bases between them. The CDR3 totals 14 residues. The CDR3 DNA sequence: TGCAGCCCACCCACAGGGAAAGGCTACAATGAGCAGTTCTTC. Translating gives CSPPTGKGYNEQFF.

The chain uses TRBV7-2 and TRBJ2-7, with D possibly TRBD1 on 5 matching bases. Germline CDR1 SGHTA, CDR2 FQGNSA. V was clipped by 1 base and J by 6 bases, with 10 bases between them. This CDR3 has 13 residues. The CDR3 nucleotides are TGTGCCAGCAGCTTAGGACAGAGCCTCGAGCAGTACTTC. Translated: CASSLGQSLEQYF.

The chain links TRBV21-1 to TRBJ1-2; the D call of TRBD1 is as the table states it, not checked on the DNA. TRBV21-1 is a pseudogene locus. CDR3 length: 15 residues. CDR3 loop: CASSKKVSDRGRVTF. CDR3 sequence (DNA): TGTGCCAGCAGCAAAAAGGTTTCCGACAGGGGCCGGGTCACCTTC.

V usage is TRBV19 and J usage is TRBJ2-3; D perhaps matches TRBD2 (5 bases). Germline loops: CDR1 LNHDA, CDR2 SQIVND (reference sequence). Between the trimmed V and J ends, which lost 7 bases and 2 bases, there was a span of 19 bases. The CDR3 is 16 residues long. The CDR3 is CASKPAADRATDTQYF. The CDR3 coding sequence is TGTGCCAGTAAGCCTGCAGCGGATAGAGCCACAGATACGCAGTATTTT.

The chain recombines TRBV12-5 with TRBJ2-5; no firm D call. Germline lookup yields CDR1 LGHNT and CDR2 FRNRAP. The CDR3 is 14 residues long. The V end was cut by 7 bases, the J end by 1 base, with 13 bases between. CDR3 region: CASARTDSQETQYF. DNA for the CDR3: TGTGCTAGTGCCCGTACTGACTCCCAAGAGACCCAGTACTTC.

The genes are TRBV5-4 and TRBJ1-2, with 7 bases that match TRBD1. This CDR3 contains 13 residues. The V segment lost 4 bases and the J segment 2 bases; nucleotides outside the gene matches: 2. Looked up from germline, CDR1 is SGHNT and CDR2 is YYREEE (reference sequence). As DNA, the CDR3 is TGTGCCAGCAGCCCGGACAGGAACTATGGCTACACCTTC. Its protein is CASSPDRNYGYTF.

V usage is TRBV9 and J usage is TRBJ1-3; D gene ambiguous. The CDR3 covers 15 residues. Germline V gene data show CDR1 as SGDLS and CDR2 as YYNGEE. V was clipped by 3 bases and J by 4 bases, with 14 bases between them. The CDR3 protein is CASSAGANEGNTIYF. As DNA, the CDR3 is TGTGCCAGCAGCGCTGGAGCCAACGAGGGAAACACCATATATTTT.

The J gene is TRBJ2-5, the V gene TRBV20-1, with 7 bases matching TRBD2. Germline V gene lookup returns CDR1 DFQATT and CDR2 SNEGSKA (reference sequence). This CDR3 is 11 amino acids long. The CDR3 sequence is CSLGGQETQYF. Here the CDR3 DNA reads TGCAGCCTGGGGGGGCAAGAGACCCAGTACTTC.

V is TRBV6-1 and J is TRBJ2-7; TRBD2 matches 7 bases. The trim removed 2 bases at V and 3 bases at J, leaving 10 bases unmatched. CDR3 length equals 16 residues. CDR1 MNHNS and CDR2 SASEGT come from the germline V gene. CDR3 in amino acids: CASSEFGRGAVYEQYF. CDR3 in DNA: TGTGCCAGCAGTGAATTTGGGAGGGGCGCCGTCTACGAGCAGTACTTC.

The V and J genes are TRBV4-1 and TRBJ2-5; 12 bases are a match to TRBD1. CDR3 size: 15 residues. Germline assignment: CDR1 MGHRA and CDR2 YSYEKL. With 4 bases clipped from V and 5 bases from J, the junction kept 5 bases outside the gene matches. The CDR3 is CASSRGQGARETQYF. The CDR3 DNA sequence: TGCGCCAGCAGCCGGGGACAGGGGGCGAGGGAGACCCAGTACTTC.

The rearrangement joins TRBV7-9 to TRBJ1-1; 7 bases match TRBD1. The ends lost 6 bases at V and 1 base at J; junction bases unmatched: 5. The CDR3 has 14 amino acids. Germline-derived CDR1 and CDR2 are SEHNR and FQNEAQ (reference sequence). Here the CDR3 reads CASSSDRQNTEAFF. DNA for the CDR3: TGTGCCAGCAGTTCGGACAGGCAGAACACTGAAGCTTTCTTT.

CDR3 in amino acids: CASSPGPGNAYEQYF. CDR3 in DNA: TGTGCCAGCAGCCCGGGCCCAGGGAACGCCTACGAGCAGTACTTC. The V gene is TRBV5-6, the J gene TRBJ2-7; possible D gene TRBD1, 5 bases. V was trimmed by 4 bases and J by 2 bases, leaving 16 bases between them. CDR3 length: 15 residues. Germline V lookup: CDR1 SGHDT, CDR2 YYEEEE. The whole variable domain, filled in from reference TRBV5-6 and TRBJ2-7, reads DAGVTQSPTHLIKTRGQQVTLRCSPKSGHDTVSWYQQALGQGPQFIFQYYEEEERQRGNFPDRFSGHQFPNYSSELNVNALLLGDSALYLCASSPGPGNAYEQYFGPGTRLTVT.

The rearrangement uses TRBV5-6 and TRBJ1-2; unclear D gene. The germline gives CDR1 SGHDT, CDR2 YYEEEE. The CDR3 covers 13 residues. Deletions cut 0 bases from V and 1 base from J, with 4 bases between. The CDR3 nucleotides read TGTGCCAGCAGCTTGGGCGATAACTATGGCTACACCTTC. Translating gives CASSLGDNYGYTF.

On this clone: At one end, the junction sequence differs from germline, possibly due to a read error. The same CDR3 is also encoded by other DNA sequences in this sample. The rearrangement uses TRBV9 and TRBJ2-1; 14 bases fit TRBD2. Germline V gives CDR1 SGDLS, CDR2 YYNGEE. The CDR3 has 16 amino acids. CDR3 loop: CASSPRLAGGYNEQFF. The CDR3 DNA is TGCGCCAGCAGCCCACGACTAGCGGGGGGGTACAATGAGCAGTTCTTC. Supplemented by reference TRBV9 and TRBJ2-1, the full variable domain reads DSGVTQTPKHLITATGQRVTLRCSPRSGDLSVYWYQQSLDQGLQFLIQYYNGEERAKGNILERFSAQQFPDLHSELNLSSLELGDSALYFCASSPRLAGGYNEQFFGPGTRLTVL.

This chain connects TRBV4-2 to TRBJ2-1; D not certain. V lost 0 bases and J lost 4, with 10 bases in between. Germline V gene data show CDR1 as LGHNA and CDR2 as YNFKEQ. This CDR3 has 15 residues. Here the CDR3 DNA reads TGTGCCAGCAGCCAAGATCGTCCTCGGTACAATGAGCAGTTCTTC. It encodes CASSQDRPRYNEQFF.

The rearrangement links TRBV9 to TRBJ1-6, with TRBD1 identical over 9 bases. CDR3 length equals 16 residues. Per the germline V gene, CDR1 is SGDLS and CDR2 is YYNGEE. V was clipped by 1 base and J by 9 bases; unmatched bases: 8. Written as DNA, the CDR3 is TGTGCCAGCAGCGTATCTCGGACAGGGGACGGTTCACCCCTCCACTTT. Its translation is CASSVSRTGDGSPLHF.

V is TRBV7-3 and J is TRBJ2-5; a weak D match, TRBD2 (6 bases). The CDR3 extends over 14 amino acids. V lost 3 bases, J lost 5 bases, and 13 bases lay in between. Germline CDR1 is SGHTA and CDR2 is FQGTGA. CDR3 sequence (DNA): TGTGCCAGCAGCTTGGGTGGAGGGTGGGAGACCCAGTACTTC. This translates into CASSLGGGWETQYF.

This clone was observed once. Here the CDR3 reads CASSKGGGGETQYF. DNA of the CDR3: TGTGCCAGCAGCAAAGGCGGGGGGGGAGAGACCCAGTACTTC. This chain uses TRBV21-1 with TRBJ2-5; the table's D call, TRBD2, was not checked against the DNA. TRBV21-1 is described as a pseudogene. The CDR3 has 14 residues.

The rearrangement uses TRBV5-8 and TRBJ2-1; 8 bases are shared with TRBD2. From germline, CDR1 is SGHTS and CDR2 YDEGEE. The CDR3 has 11 residues. V was pared by 0 bases and J by 15 bases, with 2 bases of the junction left unmatched. CDR3: CASSLARGGFF. The CDR3 DNA sequence: TGTGCCAGCAGCTTGGCCCGGGGGGGGTTCTTC.

The chain has TRBV19 and TRBJ1-4, with TRBD1 identical over 7 bases. V shed 9 bases and J 8 bases; nucleotides not matched to a gene: 9. The CDR3 is 13 amino acids. Germline V gives CDR1 LNHDA, CDR2 SQIVND (reference sequence). The CDR3 spells CARTDRVGEKLFF. DNA of the CDR3: TGTGCCAGGACAGACAGGGTTGGGGAAAAACTGTTTTTT.

This clone has only one observation. This chain uses TRBV5-1 with TRBJ2-3, with 8 bases lining up with TRBD2. V lost 7 bases, J lost 3 bases, and 16 bases stayed unmatched. Germline assignment: CDR1 SGHRS and CDR2 YFSETQ. The CDR3 runs 17 residues. CDR3 sequence reads: CASRPARVAGSTDTQYF. CDR3 DNA sequence: TGCGCCAGCCGCCCCGCTCGGGTAGCGGGGAGTACAGATACGCAGTATTTT.

The V call is TRBV11-2, the J call TRBJ2-7; the D gene is possibly TRBD2 (5 bases). From germline, CDR1 is SGHAT and CDR2 FQNNGV. The V gene lost 1 base and the J gene lost 7 bases, with 11 bases spanning the gap. The CDR3 runs 13 residues. For the CDR3, the DNA is TGTGCCAGCAGCTTAGGTGACGGACTGGAGCAGTACTTC. This translates into CASSLGDGLEQYF. The variable domain in full, completed from reference TRBV11-2 and TRBJ2-7, reads EAGVAQSPRYKIIEKRQSVAFWCNPISGHATLYWYQQILGQGPKLLIQFQNNGVVDDSQLPKDRFSAERLKGVDSTLKIQPAKLEDSAVYLCASSLGDGLEQYFGPGTRLTVT.

The V and J genes are TRBV4-2 and TRBJ1-1; D gene uncertain. The CDR3 runs to 15 residues. With 1 base removed from V and 0 bases from J, the gap between germline ends came to 9 bases. The germline gives CDR1 LGHNA, CDR2 YNFKEQ. The CDR3: CASSQVTGMNTEAFF. DNA of the CDR3: TGTGCCAGCAGCCAAGTAACGGGGATGAACACTGAAGCTTTCTTT.

The rearrangement joins TRBV29-1 to TRBJ2-5, with a possible D match to TRBD1 (5 bases). Germline CDR1 SQVTM, CDR2 ANQGSEA. V lost 5 bases and J 1 base, leaving 11 bases between the germline ends. There are 13 residues in the CDR3. The CDR3 sequence is CSVQGPSQETQYF. The CDR3 DNA reads TGCAGCGTTCAGGGCCCCTCCCAAGAGACCCAGTACTTC.

CDR3 region: CASSDPENRGQGNEQFF. The CDR3 bases are TGTGCCAGCAGCGACCCGGAAAACAGGGGACAGGGAAATGAGCAGTTCTTC. The rearrangement links TRBV5-4 to TRBJ2-1; 9 positions agree with TRBD1. The germline V gene encodes CDR1 SGHNT and CDR2 YYREEE (reference sequence). The J segment lost 7 bases and the V segment lost 4 bases, leaving 15 bases of the junction unmatched. The CDR3 consists of 17 residues.

This clone was seen only once. The genes are TRBV10-1 and TRBJ2-3; 7 nucleotides match TRBD2. Germline V lookup: CDR1 WNHNN, CDR2 SYGVQD (reference sequence). V gave up 2 bases and J gave up 5 bases; unmatched junction bases: 1. This CDR3 contains 13 residues. CDR3 residues: CASSESGVDTQYF. DNA for the CDR3: TGCGCCAGCAGTGAGAGCGGGGTAGATACGCAGTATTTT.

The V gene is TRBV21-1, the J gene TRBJ1-4; TRBD1 is the table's D call, not checked against the DNA. TRBV21-1 is described as a pseudogene. The length of the CDR3 is 11 residues. CDR3 sequence reads: CASGDSEKLFF. CDR3 bases: TGTGCCAGCGGGGACAGTGAAAAACTGTTTTTT.

The chain combines TRBV5-1 with TRBJ2-5, with 8 bases aligning to TRBD2. Germline V gene lookup returns CDR1 SGHRS and CDR2 YFSETQ. The CDR3 runs to 15 residues. J was trimmed by 11 bases and V by 0 bases; bases with no gene match: 12. The CDR3 region is CASSLDSRTSPGQYF. For the CDR3, the DNA is TGCGCCAGCAGCTTGGACAGTAGGACTAGCCCGGGGCAGTACTTC.

This sequence joins TRBV19 and TRBJ1-5, with TRBD1 as a possible D gene (6 bases). V lost 8 bases to trimming and J lost 0 bases, with 11 bases between them. The germline gives CDR1 LNHDA, CDR2 SQIVND (reference sequence). The CDR3 consists of 14 residues. The CDR3 here is CASWAGVSNQPQHF. DNA of the CDR3: TGTGCCAGTTGGGCAGGGGTTAGCAATCAGCCCCAGCATTTT.

The chain is built from TRBV7-6 and TRBJ2-1; the D is unclear. CDR1 and CDR2 from the germline V gene are SGHVS and FNYEAQ. The V gene lost 3 bases and the J gene lost 9 bases, with 12 bases spanning the gap. The CDR3 totals 13 residues. The CDR3 DNA sequence: TGTGCCAGCAGCTTGAACTCCCCGGGTGAGCAGTTCTTC. Protein product: CASSLNSPGEQFF.